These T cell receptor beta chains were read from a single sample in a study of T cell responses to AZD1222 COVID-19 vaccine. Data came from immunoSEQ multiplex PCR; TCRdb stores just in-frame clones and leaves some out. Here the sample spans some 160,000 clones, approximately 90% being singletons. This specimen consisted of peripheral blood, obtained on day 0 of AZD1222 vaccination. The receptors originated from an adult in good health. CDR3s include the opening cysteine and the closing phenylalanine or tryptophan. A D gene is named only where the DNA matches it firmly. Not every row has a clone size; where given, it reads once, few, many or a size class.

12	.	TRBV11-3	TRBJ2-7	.	CASSKGNYEQYF	TGTGCCAGCAGTAAGGGTAACTACGAGCAGTACTTC
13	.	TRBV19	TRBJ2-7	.	CASSTGFSYEQYF	TGTGCCAGTAGTACAGGGTTCTCCTACGAGCAGTACTTC
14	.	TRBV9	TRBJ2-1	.	CASSVSDGWNEQFF	TGTGCCAGCAGCGTTTCTGACGGGTGGAATGAGCAGTTCTTC
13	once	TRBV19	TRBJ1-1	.	CASSMLMNTEAFF	TGTGCCAGTAGTATGTTGATGAACACTGAAGCTTTCTTT
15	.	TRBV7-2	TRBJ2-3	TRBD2	CASSLAGGITDTQYF	TGTGCCAGCAGCTTAGCGGGAGGGATCACAGATACGCAGTATTTT
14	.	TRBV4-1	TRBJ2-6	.	CASSQTGGANVLTF	TGCGCCAGCAGCCAAACCGGGGGGGCCAACGTCCTGACTTTC
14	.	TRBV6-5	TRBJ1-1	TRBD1	CASRIQGAVTEAFF	TGTGCCAGCAGGATTCAGGGGGCGGTTACTGAAGCTTTCTTT
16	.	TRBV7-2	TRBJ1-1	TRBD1	CASSLGDRALNTEAFF	TGTGCCAGCAGCTTAGGGGACAGGGCCCTTAACACTGAAGCTTTCTTT
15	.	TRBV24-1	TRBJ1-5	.	CATSRGRGSNQPQHF	TGTGCCACCTCCCGGGGGCGAGGAAGCAATCAGCCCCAGCATTTT
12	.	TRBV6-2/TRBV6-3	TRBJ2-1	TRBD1	CASSEMDRVPFF	TGTGCCAGCAGCGAAATGGACAGGGTCCCGTTCTTC
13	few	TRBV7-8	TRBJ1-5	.	CASSFMSDQPQHF	TGTGCCAGCAGCTTTATGTCCGATCAGCCCCAGCATTTT
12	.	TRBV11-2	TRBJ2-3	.	CASSPHPVEQYF	TGTGCCAGCAGCCCCCATCCGGTTGAGCAGTATTTT
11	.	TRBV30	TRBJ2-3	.	CAWQLTDTQYF	TGTGCCTGGCAGCTGACAGATACGCAGTATTTT
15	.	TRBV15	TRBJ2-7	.	CATSSTRTGYYEQYF	TGTGCCACCAGCAGTACGCGGACGGGCTACTACGAGCAGTACTTC
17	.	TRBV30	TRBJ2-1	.	CAWSVTLTASSYNEQFF	TGTGCCTGGAGTGTCACCTTAACGGCCAGCTCCTACAATGAGCAGTTCTTC
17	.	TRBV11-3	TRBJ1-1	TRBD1	CASSSSTGTGVRTEAFF	TGTGCCAGCAGCTCAAGTACCGGGACAGGGGTTCGAACTGAAGCTTTCTTT
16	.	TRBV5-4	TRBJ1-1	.	CASSLRIVREGTEAFF	TGTGCCAGCAGCTTGAGAATAGTACGGGAGGGAACTGAAGCTTTCTTT
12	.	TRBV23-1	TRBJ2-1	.	CASSQSAKGEFF	TGCGCCAGCAGTCAATCGGCGAAGGGAGAGTTCTTC
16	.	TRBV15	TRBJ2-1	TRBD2	CATSRGLAGRNNEQFF	TGTGCCACCAGCAGGGGACTAGCGGGAAGAAACAATGAGCAGTTCTTC
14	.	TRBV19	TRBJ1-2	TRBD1	CASSHGQATYGYTF	TGTGCCAGTAGTCACGGACAGGCGACCTATGGCTACACCTTC
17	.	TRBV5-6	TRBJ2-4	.	CASSLFTGSSAKNIQYF	TGTGCCAGCAGCTTGTTTACAGGGTCGTCAGCCAAAAACATTCAGTACTTC
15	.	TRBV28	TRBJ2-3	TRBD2	CASSRGTRKRDTQYF	TGTGCCAGCAGTCGTGGGACTAGAAAAAGAGATACGCAGTATTTT
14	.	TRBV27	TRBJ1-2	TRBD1	CASRKTGVDYGYTF	TGTGCCAGCAGGAAGACAGGGGTTGACTATGGCTACACCTTC
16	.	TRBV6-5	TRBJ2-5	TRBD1	CASSSDRGRIQETQYF	TGTGCCAGCAGTTCAGACAGGGGGAGGATCCAAGAGACCCAGTACTTC
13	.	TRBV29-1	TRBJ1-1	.	CSGLRDTNTEAFF	TGCAGCGGGCTTAGGGATACGAACACTGAAGCTTTCTTT
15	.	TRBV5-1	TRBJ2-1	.	CASSLGAVSYNEQFF	TGCGCCAGCAGCTTGGGTGCAGTTTCCTACAATGAGCAGTTCTTC
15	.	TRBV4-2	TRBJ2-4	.	CASSQDRAGVNIQYF	TGTGCCAGCAGCCAAGATCGGGCAGGGGTGAACATTCAGTACTTC
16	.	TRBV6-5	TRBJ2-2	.	CASSSSYILETGELFF	TGTGCCAGCAGTTCTTCCTATATCTTGGAAACCGGGGAGCTGTTTTTT
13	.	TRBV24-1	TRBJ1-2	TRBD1	CATSDRQGRGYTF	TGTGCCACCAGTGATCGACAGGGTCGGGGCTACACCTTC
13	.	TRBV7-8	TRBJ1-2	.	CASSLEAGRGYTF	TGTGCCAGCAGCTTAGAGGCAGGGCGAGGCTACACCTTC
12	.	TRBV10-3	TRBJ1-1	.	CATRGGGTEAFF	TGTGCCACGAGAGGGGGAGGCACTGAAGCTTTCTTT
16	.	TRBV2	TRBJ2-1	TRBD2	CASRAPSGSSYNEQFF	TGTGCCAGCAGGGCTCCTAGCGGGAGCTCCTACAATGAGCAGTTCTTC
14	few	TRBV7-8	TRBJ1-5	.	CASSGADGHQPQHF	TGTGCCAGCAGCGGGGCCGACGGACATCAGCCCCAGCATTTT
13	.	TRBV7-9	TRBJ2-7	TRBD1	CAIWTGDSYEQYF	TGTGCCATATGGACAGGGGATTCCTACGAGCAGTACTTC
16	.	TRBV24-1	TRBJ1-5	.	CATSEGGRRDNQPQHF	TGTGCCACCAGTGAGGGGGGCCGCCGGGACAATCAGCCCCAGCATTTT
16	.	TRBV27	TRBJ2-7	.	CASSLSFSGASYEQYF	TGTGCCAGCAGTTTATCGTTTTCAGGGGCTTCCTACGAGCAGTACTTC
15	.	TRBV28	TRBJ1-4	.	CASSLIGWPNEKLFF	TGTGCCAGCAGTTTAATAGGGTGGCCTAATGAAAAACTGTTTTTT
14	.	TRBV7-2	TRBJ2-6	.	CASRGLVGANVLTF	TGTGCCAGCAGGGGATTGGTCGGGGCCAACGTCCTGACTTTC
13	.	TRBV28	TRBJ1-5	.	CASKWDRNQPQHF	TGTGCCAGCAAGTGGGACCGAAATCAGCCCCAGCATTTT
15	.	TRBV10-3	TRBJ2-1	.	CATRHRVGAYNEQFF	TGTGCCACACGCCACCGGGTGGGAGCGTACAATGAGCAGTTCTTC
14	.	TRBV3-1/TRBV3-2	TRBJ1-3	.	CASSEAGTGNTIYF	TGTGCCAGCAGCGAGGCAGGGACTGGAAACACCATATATTTT
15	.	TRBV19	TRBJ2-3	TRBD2	CASRGLAGAEDTQYF	TGTGCCAGTAGAGGTCTGGCGGGAGCGGAAGATACGCAGTATTTT